The clone carrying this T cell receptor (beta chain) appeared a few times. Its antigen is not identified. Trimming took 4 bases from V and 8 from J, leaving 18 bases between them. Germline CDR1 SGHRS, CDR2 YFSETQ. The CDR3 loop spans 14 amino acids. These data are taken from a study of Ad26.COV2.S vaccination and SARS-CoV-2 variants. On the study more broadly: This donor came from the COV1001 trial of Ad26.COV2.S.

Broader study findings: Higher spike-specific TCR breadth was found in vaccine recipients than in placebo recipients. Non-spike TCR breadth showed similarity between vaccine and placebo recipients. Quantification of TCR breadth and depth may have yielded underestimates of total T cell responses.

Profiled with immunoSEQ multiplex PCR; TCRdb holds only in-frame clones, not every one. The sample holds over 350,000 clones, about 85% seen once. The treatment was: 19 received Ad26.COV2.S at low or high dose, single or two shots; about five received placebo; per-sample allocation not given. The investigators took samples on day 63 after the first vaccine or placebo injection. The chain has TRBV5-1 and TRBJ1-2; D may be TRBD1 (6 bases). The sequenced sample was peripheral blood, obtained in a trial of Ad26.COV2.S vaccine versus placebo. This clonotype was obtained from a person between 18 and 65 years old who received the Ad26.COV2.S COVID-19 vaccine or a placebo. The CDR3 DNA is TGCGCCAGCAGCCTTGGGGGGGGCCCATCCGGCTACACCTTC. Protein: CASSLGGGPSGYTF. Complete variable domain (other parts from reference TRBV5-1 and TRBJ1-2): KAGVTQTPRYLIKTRGQQVTLSCSPISGHRSVSWYQQTPGQGLQFLFEYFSETQRNKGNFPGRFSGRQFSNSRSEMNVSTLELGDSALYLCASSLGGGPSGYTFGSGTRLTVV.